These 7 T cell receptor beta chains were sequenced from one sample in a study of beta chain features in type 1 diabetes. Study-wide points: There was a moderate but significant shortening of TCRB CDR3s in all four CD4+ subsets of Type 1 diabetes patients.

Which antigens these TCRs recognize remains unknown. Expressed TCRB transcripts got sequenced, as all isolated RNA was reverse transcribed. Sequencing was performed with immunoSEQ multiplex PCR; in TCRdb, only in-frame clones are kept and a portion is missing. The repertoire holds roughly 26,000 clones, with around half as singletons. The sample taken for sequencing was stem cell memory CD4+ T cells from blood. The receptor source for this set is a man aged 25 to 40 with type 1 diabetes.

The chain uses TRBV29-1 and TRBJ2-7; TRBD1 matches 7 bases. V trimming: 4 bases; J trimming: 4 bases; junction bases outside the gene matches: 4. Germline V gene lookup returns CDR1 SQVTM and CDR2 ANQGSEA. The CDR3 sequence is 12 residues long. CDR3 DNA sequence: TGCAGCGTTGCGCCAGGGGGTTACGAGCAGTACTTC. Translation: CSVAPGGYEQYF.

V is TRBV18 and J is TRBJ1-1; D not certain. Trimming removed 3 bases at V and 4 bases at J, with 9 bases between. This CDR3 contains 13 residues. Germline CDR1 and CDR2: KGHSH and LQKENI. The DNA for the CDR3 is TGTGCCAGCTCACCCTTGCGGGGCACTGAAGCTTTCTTT. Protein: CASSPLRGTEAFF.

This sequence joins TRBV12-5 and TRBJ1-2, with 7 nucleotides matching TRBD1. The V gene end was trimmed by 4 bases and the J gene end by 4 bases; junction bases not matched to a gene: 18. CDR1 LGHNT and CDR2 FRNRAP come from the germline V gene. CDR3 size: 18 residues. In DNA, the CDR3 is TGTGCTAGTGGTTCCCCCTCTCGGACAGGCCCTGAGGGCTATGGCTACACCTTC. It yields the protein CASGSPSRTGPEGYGYTF.

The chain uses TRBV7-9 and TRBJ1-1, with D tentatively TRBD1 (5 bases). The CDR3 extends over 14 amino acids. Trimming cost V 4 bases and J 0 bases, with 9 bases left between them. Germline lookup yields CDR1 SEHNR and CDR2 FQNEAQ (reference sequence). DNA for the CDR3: TGTGCCAGCAGCTGGGGGGGTTTGAACACTGAAGCTTTCTTT. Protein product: CASSWGGLNTEAFF.

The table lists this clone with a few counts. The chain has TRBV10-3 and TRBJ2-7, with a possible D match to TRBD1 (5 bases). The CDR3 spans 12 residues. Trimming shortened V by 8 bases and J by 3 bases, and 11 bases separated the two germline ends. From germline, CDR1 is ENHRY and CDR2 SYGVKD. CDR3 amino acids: CAIVDSNYEQYF. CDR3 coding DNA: TGTGCCATCGTAGACAGTAACTACGAGCAGTACTTC.

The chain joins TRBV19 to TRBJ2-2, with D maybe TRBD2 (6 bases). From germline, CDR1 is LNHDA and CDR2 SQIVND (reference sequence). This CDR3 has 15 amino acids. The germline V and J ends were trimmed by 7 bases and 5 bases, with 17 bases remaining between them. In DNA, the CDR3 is TGTGCCAGTATCCAAGGGAATGCGGGGACCGGGGAGCTGTTTTTT. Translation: CASIQGNAGTGELFF.

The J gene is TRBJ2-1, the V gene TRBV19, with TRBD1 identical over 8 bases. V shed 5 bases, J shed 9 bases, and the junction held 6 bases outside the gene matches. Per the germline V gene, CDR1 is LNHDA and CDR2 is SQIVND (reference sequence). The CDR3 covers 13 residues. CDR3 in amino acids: CASSRTGTGEQFF. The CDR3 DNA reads TGTGCCAGTAGTCGGACAGGGACGGGTGAGCAGTTCTTC. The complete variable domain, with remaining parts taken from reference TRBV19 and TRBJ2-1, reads DGGITQSPKYLFRKEGQNVTLSCEQNLNHDAMYWYRQDPGQGLRLIYYSQIVNDFQKGDIAEGYSVSREKKESFPLTVTSAQKNPTAFYLCASSRTGTGEQFFGPGTRLTVL.